The rows below give T cell receptor beta chains drawn from one sample of a study of cytomegalovirus exposure and HLA in healthy donors. Using immunoSEQ multiplex PCR, the repertoire was profiled, and TCRdb retains in-frame clones only, with some absent. The sample holds some 180,000 clones, around 80% seen once. Specimen: PBMCs. The receptors were gathered from a woman aged 60 to 75 in good health and CMV-seropositive. The CDR3 runs from the conserved cysteine through the conserved F or W. The D gene is left open where the match is weak. Expanded clones get a size class; other rows say once, few or many, or leave the size out.

d_call	v_call	j_call	clone_size	cdr3_aa	cdr3_nt
TRBD1	TRBV5-4	TRBJ2-7	.	CASSWGTGSYEQYF	TGTGCCAGCAGCTGGGGGACAGGCTCCTACGAGCAGTACTTC
TRBD1	TRBV6-6	TRBJ1-2	few	CASSPPGQNYGYTF	TGTGCCAGCAGTCCCCCGGGACAGAACTATGGCTACACCTTC
.	TRBV18	TRBJ1-2	.	CASSPRTDNYGYTF	TGTGCCAGCTCACCAAGGACAGACAACTATGGCTACACCTTC
.	TRBV5-1	TRBJ2-2	few	CASSPSATANTGELFF	TGCGCCAGCAGCCCTTCAGCGACGGCGAACACCGGGGAGCTGTTTTTT
TRBD2	TRBV28	TRBJ2-3	once	CASRLAGGYTDTQYF	TGTGCCAGCAGACTAGCGGGGGGCTACACAGATACGCAGTATTTT
.	TRBV5-4	TRBJ2-7	.	CASSLEHPHEQYF	TGTGCCAGCAGCTTAGAACATCCCCACGAGCAGTACTTC
TRBD2	TRBV9	TRBJ2-2	.	CASSVEASGRHGELFF	TGTGCCAGCAGCGTAGAGGCTAGCGGGAGACACGGGGAGCTGTTTTTT
TRBD1	TRBV19	TRBJ2-1	.	CASSITPQGSNNEQFF	TGTGCCAGTAGTATCACCCCACAGGGGTCCAACAATGAGCAGTTCTTC
.	TRBV21-1	TRBJ1-2	.	CASSKGKKGADYGYTF	TGTGCCAGCAGCAAAGGGAAAAAGGGGGCAGACTATGGCTACACCTTC
TRBD2	TRBV14	TRBJ2-1	once	CASSRTSGGFNEQFF	TGTGCCAGCAGCCGTACTAGCGGGGGGTTCAATGAGCAGTTCTTC
TRBD2	TRBV7-9	TRBJ2-5	.	CASSPGLAGAAQETQYF	TGTGCCAGCAGCCCGGGACTAGCGGGGGCTGCCCAAGAGACCCAGTACTTC
.	TRBV30	TRBJ1-5	few	CAWSKTGRQPQHF	TGTGCCTGGAGCAAAACGGGGAGACAGCCCCAGCATTTT
TRBD1	TRBV10-2	TRBJ1-5	once	CASSEQGGPQPQHF	TGCGCCAGCAGTGAACAGGGGGGACCTCAGCCCCAGCATTTT
.	TRBV7-2	TRBJ2-7	.	CASSRTTYEQYF	TGTGCCAGCAGCCGGACTACCTACGAGCAGTACTTC
TRBD1	TRBV28	TRBJ1-5	.	CASSFNRGGSQPQHF	TGTGCCAGCAGTTTCAACAGGGGGGGTAGTCAGCCCCAGCATTTT
TRBD1	TRBV28	TRBJ2-7	.	CASSSAGTGGFEQYF	TGTGCCAGCAGTTCCGCCGGGACAGGGGGCTTCGAGCAGTACTTC
TRBD1	TRBV19	TRBJ1-2	.	CASSRWTGDGYTF	TGTGCCAGTAGTAGATGGACAGGGGATGGCTACACCTTC
TRBD2	TRBV6-5	TRBJ2-1	.	CASRFLAGGPYEQFF	TGTGCCAGCAGATTTCTAGCGGGAGGGCCCTATGAGCAGTTCTTC
TRBD1	TRBV7-2	TRBJ2-5	.	CAIAGTGGETQYF	TGTGCCATCGCCGGGACAGGGGGAGAGACCCAGTACTTC
TRBD1	TRBV5-1	TRBJ2-1	.	CASSSGQGSGNEQFF	TGCGCCAGCAGCTCGGGACAGGGAAGCGGTAATGAGCAGTTCTTC
TRBD1	TRBV10-3	TRBJ2-7	few	CAILRPGQADHEQYF	TGTGCCATTTTGAGACCGGGACAGGCTGATCACGAGCAGTACTTC
TRBD2	TRBV9	TRBJ2-2	.	CASSVLTGGGGGELFF	TGTGCCAGCAGCGTCCTCACCGGGGGGGGCGGCGGGGAGCTGTTTTTT
TRBD1	TRBV7-9	TRBJ1-1	.	CASSFYIQGTEAFF	TGTGCCAGCAGTTTCTACATACAGGGGACTGAAGCTTTCTTT
.	TRBV7-6	TRBJ1-2	.	CASSSPLRGASYGYTF	TGTGCCAGCAGCTCCCCCCTCCGGGGGGCAAGCTATGGCTACACCTTC
TRBD1	TRBV27	TRBJ2-7	.	CASSFQGANYEQYF	TGTGCCAGCAGTTTCCAGGGGGCTAACTACGAGCAGTACTTC
.	TRBV5-8	TRBJ2-1	.	CASSGGYSYNEQFF	TGTGCCAGCAGCGGGGGGTACTCCTACAATGAGCAGTTCTTC
TRBD1	TRBV18	TRBJ2-7	.	CASSQPGQGAHEQYF	TGTGCCAGCTCACAGCCGGGACAGGGGGCCCACGAGCAGTACTTC
.	TRBV7-9	TRBJ2-1	.	CASTPQGPYNEQFF	TGTGCCAGCACCCCACAGGGTCCCTACAATGAGCAGTTCTTC
TRBD1	TRBV7-2	TRBJ2-7	.	CASSRGQVLVYEQYF	TGTGCCAGCAGCCGGGGACAGGTTCTAGTCTACGAGCAGTACTTC
.	TRBV19	TRBJ2-7	.	CASKTRGVGYEQYF	TGTGCCAGTAAAACCAGGGGGGTCGGCTACGAGCAGTACTTC
TRBD1	TRBV9	TRBJ1-1	.	CASSVEGATEAFF	TGTGCCAGCAGCGTAGAGGGGGCCACTGAAGCTTTCTTT
.	TRBV28	TRBJ1-1	.	CASSIPTAGTEAFF	TGTGCCAGCAGTATCCCGACAGCAGGCACTGAAGCTTTCTTT
.	TRBV28	TRBJ1-4	.	CASSGDVLVRGEKLFF	TGTGCCAGCAGTGGGGACGTTCTCGTTCGGGGGGAAAAACTGTTTTTT
TRBD2	TRBV18	TRBJ2-2	.	CASSPPAGGAGELFF	TGTGCCAGCTCCCCCCCAGCGGGAGGTGCCGGGGAGCTGTTTTTT
.	TRBV4-2	TRBJ2-1	.	CASSPSGLIYNEQFF	TGTGCCAGCAGCCCTTCGGGACTCATATACAATGAGCAGTTCTTC
TRBD1	TRBV5-4	TRBJ1-1	few	CASSLVGTGVSEAFF	TGTGCCAGCAGCTTGGTTGGGACAGGGGTTTCTGAAGCTTTCTTT
.	TRBV19	TRBJ2-7	.	CASSIAAAKSSYEQYF	TGTGCCAGTAGTATAGCGGCGGCTAAGAGCTCCTACGAGCAGTACTTC
.	TRBV28	TRBJ1-1	.	CASKIISGEDTEAFF	TGTGCCAGCAAAATAATTTCAGGGGAAGACACTGAAGCTTTCTTT
.	TRBV7-2	TRBJ2-3	.	CASSKDRTDTQYF	TGTGCCAGCAGCAAAGACAGGACAGATACGCAGTATTTT
TRBD1	TRBV28	TRBJ1-1	.	CASSSGQGNTEAFF	TGTGCCAGCAGCTCGGGACAGGGGAACACTGAAGCTTTCTTT
.	TRBV2	TRBJ1-2	.	CASSADSPYGYTF	TGTGCCAGCAGTGCAGACAGCCCCTATGGCTACACCTTC
TRBD1	TRBV7-9	TRBJ2-3	.	CASSRDRRLSTDTQYF	TGTGCCAGCAGCCGGGACAGGAGACTTAGCACAGATACGCAGTATTTT
TRBD2	TRBV6-1	TRBJ2-4	few	CASSEAGTSGGYWNIQYF	TGTGCCAGCAGTGAAGCTGGGACTAGCGGGGGGTATTGGAACATTCAGTACTTC
.	TRBV15	TRBJ2-7	.	CATSREGRGYEQYF	TGTGCCACCAGCAGAGAGGGCAGGGGATACGAGCAGTACTTC
TRBD1	TRBV27	TRBJ1-2	.	CASSPRDRADGYTF	TGTGCCAGCAGTCCGCGGGACAGGGCGGATGGCTACACCTTC
.	TRBV7-8	TRBJ1-5	.	CASSSPGPQHF	TGTGCCAGCAGCTCACCCGGGCCCCAGCATTTT
TRBD1	TRBV19	TRBJ1-1	.	CASSIRPGGNTEAFF	TGTGCCAGTAGTATCCGTCCAGGGGGCAACACTGAAGCTTTCTTT
.	TRBV10-3	TRBJ2-5	once	CAISPPPSTKQETQYF	TGTGCCATCAGCCCACCCCCTAGCACCAAGCAAGAGACCCAGTACTTC
TRBD1	TRBV7-9	TRBJ2-7	.	CASLSIRGPYEQYF	TGTGCCAGCTTGAGCATCAGGGGGCCCTACGAGCAGTACTTC
.	TRBV27	TRBJ1-4	.	CASSPMGGGNEKLFF	TGTGCCAGCAGCCCCATGGGGGGGGGCAATGAAAAACTGTTTTTT
TRBD2	TRBV30	TRBJ2-2	.	CAWSVGGRWTGELFF	TGTGCCTGGAGTGTAGGCGGGAGATGGACCGGGGAGCTGTTTTTT
TRBD2	TRBV5-1	TRBJ2-1	.	CASRISGSKPNEQFF	TGCGCCAGCAGAATTAGCGGGAGTAAGCCTAATGAGCAGTTCTTC
.	TRBV7-9	TRBJ1-4	.	CASSLEGGNNEKLFF	TGTGCCAGCAGCTTAGAGGGGGGGAACAATGAAAAACTGTTTTTT
TRBD2	TRBV5-6	TRBJ2-7	.	CASSHQIAGGNEQYF	TGTGCCAGCAGCCACCAAATAGCCGGGGGGAACGAGCAGTACTTC
TRBD2	TRBV5-1	TRBJ2-1	.	CASSSRLAGVSEQFF	TGCGCCAGCAGCTCCCGACTAGCGGGAGTTAGTGAGCAGTTCTTC
TRBD2	TRBV5-4	TRBJ2-3	.	CASSPSGGIDTQYF	TGTGCCAGCAGCCCTAGCGGGGGAATCGATACGCAGTATTTT
TRBD2	TRBV7-2	TRBJ2-7	.	CASSLVGDYNVYEQYF	TGTGCCAGCAGCTTAGTAGGGGACTACAACGTATACGAGCAGTACTTC
.	TRBV28	TRBJ1-2	.	CASSSTDGGYTF	TGTGCCAGCAGTTCGACAGATGGGGGCTACACCTTC